The clone carrying this TCR beta chain has ten or more counts. Its specificity is unknown. CDR3 length: 16 amino acids. Germline V CDR1 and CDR2: SGHVS, FQNEAQ. J was trimmed by 7 bases and V by 5 bases; bases with no gene match: 7. This specimen belongs to a study of T cells after yellow fever vaccination. MiXCR, run by TCRdb on the 5' RACE reads, gives a single entry per CDR3 protein. The sample lists 620,000 or so distinct CDR3 sequences; 10% to 15% were seen once. Study observations and caveats: Clones that expanded after primary vaccination mostly reappeared after the booster (96% CD4, 88% CD8).

This specimen was PBMCs, taken on the day of the yellow fever booster vaccination. The chain employs TRBV7-8 and TRBJ2-1, with 14 bases identical to TRBD2. This TCR came from a man under 40 who received the YFV17D yellow fever vaccine. CDR3 amino acids: CASSPTGLAGVNEQFF. The DNA for the CDR3 is TGTGCCAGCAGCCCGACGGGACTAGCGGGAGTTAATGAGCAGTTCTTC.